This T cell receptor (beta chain) derives from a study of naive and memory T cell subsets. Study outcomes and limitations: Especially in CD8 cells, naive repertoires contained a few larger clonotypes, possibly CD45RA-re-expressing memory cells.

This clonotype was found many times. No antigen is known for it. Two oligonucleotides, mixed equimolar, formed the beta constant-region primer covering TRBC1 and TRBC2. The ligated cDNA underwent four PCR rounds using SP2 and nested alpha and beta constant-region primers. TCRdb fed the UMI-ligation and nested PCR reads into MiXCR, producing one record per CDR3 protein. The sample contains roughly 99,000 distinct CDR3 sequences, about 11% of which appear only once. Deletions cut 4 bases from V and 0 bases from J, with 6 bases between. The CDR3 length is 14 residues. Germline V gene data show CDR1 as MNHEY and CDR2 as SMNVEV (reference sequence).

The sequenced sample was naive CD4+ T cells from blood. The chain links TRBV27 to TRBJ2-2; no definite D call. The source of this sequence is a human donor in good health. The CDR3 sequence is CASSYLANTGELFF. In nucleotides, the CDR3 is TGTGCCAGCAGTTACCTCGCGAACACCGGGGAGCTGTTTTTT.